These 8 T cell receptor beta chains originate from one sample sequenced in a study of blood T cell repertoires in COVID-19. The table came from immunoSEQ multiplex PCR; TCRdb's copy has only in-frame clones and leaves some out. The sample lists 200,000 to 300,000 clones, about 87% occurring once. Material for sequencing was peripheral blood. Source of these receptors: a woman in her thirties or forties with acute or convalescent COVID-19.

The CDR3 protein is CASTAGFNYGYTF. The CDR3, as DNA: TGTGCCAGCACTGCGGGATTTAACTATGGCTACACCTTC. This chain joins TRBV6-5 and TRBJ1-2; no clear D. The CDR3 sequence is 13 residues long. CDR1 is MNHEY, CDR2 SVGAGI, per germline. Trimming took off 7 bases at V and 1 base at J, with 10 bases between the two ends.

V usage is TRBV5-1 and J usage is TRBJ2-1; possibly TRBD2 for D (6 bases). Trimming cost V 3 bases and J 2 bases, with 15 bases left between them. Germline CDR1 and CDR2: SGHRS and YFSETQ. There are 16 residues in the CDR3. The CDR3 nucleotides read TGCGCCAGCAGCTCCCCTCTAGCGTCTACCTACAATGAGCAGTTCTTC. This codes for CASSSPLASTYNEQFF. The variable domain in full, completed from reference TRBV5-1 and TRBJ2-1, reads KAGVTQTPRYLIKTRGQQVTLSCSPISGHRSVSWYQQTPGQGLQFLFEYFSETQRNKGNFPGRFSGRQFSNSRSEMNVSTLELGDSALYLCASSSPLASTYNEQFFGPGTRLTVL.

V and J are TRBV6-5 and TRBJ2-7, with a possible D match to TRBD1 (6 bases). The CDR3 runs to 13 residues. Trimming took 9 bases from V and 6 from J, leaving 18 bases between them. Germline-derived CDR1 and CDR2 are MNHEY and SVGAGI. The CDR3 sequence is CASSRGRGGEQYV. The CDR3 DNA follows: TGTGCCAGTTCTCGTGGCAGGGGCGGCGAGCAGTACGTC.

The chain joins TRBV19 to TRBJ1-6; possibly TRBD1 for D (5 bases). This CDR3 is built from 15 residues. V dropped 5 bases and J dropped 3 bases, with 11 bases sitting between them. Germline V gene data show CDR1 as LNHDA and CDR2 as SQIVND (reference sequence). The CDR3 nucleotides read TGTGCCAGTAGTCCCTGGGGGGGCTATAATTCACCCCTCCACTTT. Protein product: CASSPWGGYNSPLHF.

The chain links TRBV6-5 to TRBJ2-2, with TRBD1 identical over 9 bases. The CDR3 is 13 amino acids. The trim removed 8 bases at V and 7 bases at J, leaving 5 bases unmatched. CDR1 MNHEY and CDR2 SVGAGI come from the germline V gene. The CDR3 DNA is TGTGCCAGCCGGGGACAGGGTGGCGGGGAGCTGTTTTTT. As protein: CASRGQGGGELFF.

The chain has TRBV25-1 and TRBJ1-2; 9 bases are a match to TRBD1. The length of the CDR3 is 14 residues. V lost 4 bases to trimming and J lost 8 bases; unmatched junction nucleotides: 8. The germline gives CDR1 MGHDK, CDR2 SYGVNS. The CDR3 reads CASSAWTGDEGYTF. The CDR3 nucleotides read TGTGCCAGCAGTGCCTGGACAGGGGATGAAGGCTACACCTTC.

The rearrangement uses TRBV18 and TRBJ1-2; D possibly corresponds to TRBD1 (5 bases). The V end lost 3 bases, the J end lost 2 bases, and 13 bases lay between the germline ends. This CDR3 has 15 amino acids. Germline V gene data show CDR1 as KGHSH and CDR2 as LQKENI. The CDR3, as DNA: TGTGCCAGCTCACCTGTGGACAATTCCAACTATGGCTACACCTTC. Protein: CASSPVDNSNYGYTF.

The rearrangement links TRBV7-2 to TRBJ2-1, with 9 bases lining up with TRBD1. V lost 2 bases and J lost 2; bases outside the gene matches: 4. Germline lookup yields CDR1 SGHTA and CDR2 FQGNSA. This CDR3 has 16 amino acids. For the CDR3, the DNA is TGTGCCAGCAGCTTACACAGGGGGCTACCCTACAATGAGCAGTTCTTC. Encoded protein: CASSLHRGLPYNEQFF.